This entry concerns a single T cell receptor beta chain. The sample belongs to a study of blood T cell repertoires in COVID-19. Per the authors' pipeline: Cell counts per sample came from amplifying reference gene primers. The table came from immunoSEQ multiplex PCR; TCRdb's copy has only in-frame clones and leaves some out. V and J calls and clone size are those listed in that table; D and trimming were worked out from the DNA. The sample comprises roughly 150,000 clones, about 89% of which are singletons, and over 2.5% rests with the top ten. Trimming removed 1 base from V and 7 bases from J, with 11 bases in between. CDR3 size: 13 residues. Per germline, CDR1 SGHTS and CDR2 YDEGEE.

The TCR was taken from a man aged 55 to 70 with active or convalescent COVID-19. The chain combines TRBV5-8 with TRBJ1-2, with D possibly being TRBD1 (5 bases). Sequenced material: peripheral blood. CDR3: CASSLKAGSGYTF. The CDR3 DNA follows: TGTGCCAGCAGCTTGAAAGCAGGGTCTGGCTACACCTTC.